The 30 T cell receptor beta chains reported below all come from one sample, sequenced in a study of T cells in Graves' hyperthyroidism and ophthalmopathy. Regions amplified from RNA transcripts were the TCR beta CDR3 regions. The HTBI primer set served for first-round RT-PCR of the TCR CDR3. TCRdb re-derived calls from the multiplex PCR reads in MiXCR, one entry per CDR3 protein. Here the sample spans around 610,000 distinct CDR3 sequences, roughly 15% being singletons. Sequenced: blood. The origin of the receptors is a woman aged 40 to 55 with Graves' ophthalmopathy.

This clonotype came up many times. The chain links TRBV7-6 to TRBJ2-7; D could derive from TRBD1 or TRBD2 (5 bases each). From germline, CDR1 is SGHVS and CDR2 FNYEAQ. This CDR3 is built from 14 residues. V shed 5 bases and J shed 3 bases, with 14 bases lying between them. CDR3 sequence (DNA): TGTGCCAGCAGCCTAGGGACCGATAACTACGAGCAGTACTTC. This codes for CASSLGTDNYEQYF. Complete variable domain (other parts from reference TRBV7-6 and TRBJ2-7): GAGVSQSPRYKVTKRGQDVALRCDPISGHVSLYWYRQALGQGPEFLTYFNYEAQQDKSGLPNDRFSAERPEGSISTLTIQRTEQRDSAMYRCASSLGTDNYEQYFGPGTRLTVT.

This clonotype was seen repeatedly, ten times or more. V gene TRBV7-8 combines with J gene TRBJ1-5; no clear D gene. This CDR3 region has 14 residues. V was cut by 1 base and J by 2 bases, with 6 bases left in between. The V gene's germline CDR1 is SGHVS and CDR2 FQNEAQ. For the CDR3, the DNA is TGTGCCAGCAGCTTAGACAGTCGCAATCAGCCCCAGCATTTT. Encoded protein: CASSLDSRNQPQHF.

This chain links TRBV4-3 with TRBJ2-6; D is unresolved. V was trimmed by 3 bases and J by 4 bases, leaving 4 bases between them. The CDR3 has 13 residues. CDR1 and CDR2 (germline): LGHNA, YSLEER. The CDR3 nucleotides read TGCGCCAGCAGCCACCGGGGGGCCAACGTCCTGACTTTC. This gives the protein CASSHRGANVLTF.

At least ten counts were recorded for this clonotype. The chain joins TRBV6-4 to TRBJ2-2; D might be TRBD2 (5 bases). In germline, CDR1 is MRHNA, CDR2 SNTAGT. This CDR3 is built from 14 residues. Trimming stripped 6 bases from V and 3 bases from J, with 11 bases between. The CDR3 protein is CASSRAAYTGELFF. The DNA for the CDR3 is TGTGCCAGCAGCCGAGCGGCATACACCGGGGAGCTGTTTTTT.

This clonotype was observed many times. The chain uses TRBV2 and TRBJ1-1; possible D gene TRBD1, 6 bases. Per germline, CDR1 SNHLY and CDR2 FYNNEI. The CDR3 spans 12 residues. Trimming took 6 bases from V and 6 from J, leaving 11 bases between them. The CDR3 protein is CASRQGVAEAFF. The DNA of the CDR3 is TGTGCCAGCAGACAGGGCGTGGCTGAAGCTTTCTTT.

This clonotype was seen repeatedly, ten times or more. CDR3 sequence reads: CASSPRDSSYGYTF. The CDR3 DNA reads TGTGCCAGCAGTCCTCGGGACAGCAGCTATGGCTACACCTTC. This chain links TRBV6-1 with TRBJ1-2; the match to TRBD1 covers 7 bases. The ends lost 5 bases at V and 4 bases at J; junction bases unmatched: 7. The CDR3 spans 14 residues. Per the germline V gene, CDR1 is MNHNS and CDR2 is SASEGT.

Many counts were recorded for this clonotype. V gene TRBV2 combines with J gene TRBJ2-7, with a tentative D call TRBD2 (6 bases). Germline CDR1 reads SNHLY; CDR2 reads FYNNEI. V was shortened by 2 bases and J by 2 bases, with 13 bases between the two germline ends. This CDR3 spans 15 amino acids. This chain's CDR3 is CASSEMAGTTYEQYF. The CDR3 DNA reads TGTGCCAGCAGTGAAATGGCGGGAACCACCTACGAGCAGTACTTC.

This clonotype showed up many times. The chain combines TRBV6-1 with TRBJ2-7, with TRBD2 matching over 9 bases. Germline lookup yields CDR1 MNHNS and CDR2 SASEGT. After removal of 7 bases from V and 0 bases from J, the junction contained 4 bases not matched to a gene. The CDR3 has 14 amino acids. CDR3 amino acids: CASTQAGGSYEQYF. The CDR3, as DNA: TGTGCCAGCACTCAAGCGGGGGGCTCCTACGAGCAGTACTTC.

This clonotype was counted at least ten times. The gene calls are TRBV7-6 and TRBJ1-1; D might be TRBD1 (6 bases). The CDR3 spans 14 residues. The V end lost 4 bases, the J end lost 4 bases, and 13 bases lay between the germline ends. Germline V CDR1 and CDR2: SGHVS, FNYEAQ. CDR3 sequence: CASSWEGGGTEAFF. CDR3 bases: TGTGCCAGCAGCTGGGAGGGGGGAGGCACTGAAGCTTTCTTT. The whole variable domain, filled in from reference TRBV7-6 and TRBJ1-1, reads GAGVSQSPRYKVTKRGQDVALRCDPISGHVSLYWYRQALGQGPEFLTYFNYEAQQDKSGLPNDRFSAERPEGSISTLTIQRTEQRDSAMYRCASSWEGGGTEAFFGQGTRLTVV.

This clonotype has at least ten counts. The J gene is TRBJ1-1, the V gene TRBV11-3; D is perhaps TRBD1 (5 bases). The germline V gene encodes CDR1 SGHNT and CDR2 YENEEA. CDR3 size: 16 residues. Trimming took 0 bases from V and 3 from J, leaving 14 bases between them. CDR3 loop: CASSLDLGASDTEAFF. The CDR3, as DNA: TGTGCCAGCAGCTTAGATTTAGGGGCGTCCGACACTGAAGCTTTCTTT.

The chain carries TRBV28 and TRBJ1-5; D is undetermined. Germline V gene data show CDR1 as MDHEN and CDR2 as SYDVKM. Trimming pared 6 bases from V and 0 bases from J, leaving 6 bases between. The CDR3 has 13 amino acids. As DNA, the CDR3 is TGTGCCAGCAGATATTATAGCAATCAGCCCCAGCATTTT. Amino acid sequence: CASRYYSNQPQHF.

Many counts were recorded for this clonotype. The J gene is TRBJ1-5, the V gene TRBV6-5; D is possibly TRBD1 (6 bases). The CDR3 length is 15 residues. CDR1 MNHEY and CDR2 SVGAGI come from the germline V gene. V lost 2 bases, J lost 3 bases, and 11 bases lay in between. CDR3 region: CASSYDGQPNQPQHF. The DNA for the CDR3 is TGTGCCAGCAGTTACGACGGACAGCCCAATCAGCCCCAGCATTTT.

This clonotype was detected many times. The V and J genes are TRBV6-2 or TRBV6-3 and TRBJ1-5; no definite D call. CDR1 and CDR2 (germline): MNHEY, SVGEGT. V was cut by 2 bases and J by 4 bases, with 9 bases left in between. The CDR3 consists of 14 residues. CDR3 sequence reads: CASSYGQLNQPQHF. The CDR3 DNA follows: TGTGCCAGCAGTTACGGTCAGTTAAATCAGCCCCAGCATTTT.

This clonotype was seen ten or more times. J is TRBJ2-7 and V is TRBV20-1, with 7 positions matching TRBD1. The CDR3 loop spans 14 amino acids. Germline loops: CDR1 DFQATT, CDR2 SNEGSKA (reference sequence). Trimming at V came to 0 bases and at J to 4 bases, leaving 6 bases not matched to a gene. CDR3 in DNA: TGCAGTGCTAGAGATTCGGGACAGATTTACGAGCAGTACTTC. Amino acid sequence: CSARDSGQIYEQYF.

This clonotype was counted ten times or more. V is TRBV20-1 and J is TRBJ1-2; D is unresolved. Per germline, CDR1 DFQATT and CDR2 SNEGSKA (reference sequence). The CDR3 loop spans 8 amino acids. This CDR3 reads CRDYGYTF. In DNA, the CDR3 is TGCAGGGACTATGGCTACACCTTC.

The sample holds many counts of this clonotype. The V and J genes are TRBV15 and TRBJ2-6; D ambiguous. The V end lost 0 bases, the J end lost 1 base, and 4 bases lay between the germline ends. CDR1 is LNHNV and CDR2 is YYDKDF in the germline V gene (reference sequence). The length of the CDR3 is 15 residues. CDR3 sequence (DNA): TGTGCCACCAGCAGAGATGTATCTGGGGCCAACGTCCTGACTTTC. Translated: CATSRDVSGANVLTF.

The sample holds many counts of this clonotype. The chain recombines TRBV28 with TRBJ1-2; D possibly corresponds to TRBD1 (5 bases). V shed 1 base and J shed 3 bases, with 15 bases lying between them. CDR1 and CDR2 from the germline V gene are MDHEN and SYDVKM. This CDR3 comprises 16 residues. CDR3 in DNA: TGTGCCAGCAGTTTATACCAGGGAGGATTCGACTATGGCTACACCTTC. It translates to CASSLYQGGFDYGYTF.

Ten or more counts support this clonotype. The rearrangement links TRBV27 to TRBJ2-2; D remains unclear. Trimming cost V 7 bases and J 6 bases, with 21 bases left between them. Germline loops: CDR1 MNHEY, CDR2 SMNVEV (reference sequence). There are 16 residues in the CDR3. The CDR3 region is CASKSALSVYSGELFF. CDR3 bases: TGTGCCAGCAAGTCAGCGCTGAGTGTTTATTCCGGGGAGCTGTTTTTT.

The rearrangement joins TRBV6-1 to TRBJ1-3; D is unclear. The germline CDR1 and CDR2 sequences are MNHNS and SASEGT. The CDR3 runs 15 residues. Deletions cut 5 bases from V and 2 bases from J, with 13 bases between. The CDR3 region is CASSTSFPPGNTIYF. The CDR3 DNA reads as TGTGCCAGCAGTACCTCTTTCCCCCCTGGAAACACCATATATTTT.

This chain connects TRBV4-1 to TRBJ2-5, with D tentatively TRBD2 (5 bases). V lost 1 base to trimming and J lost 2 bases, with 14 bases between them. The CDR3 sequence is 16 residues long. Germline V gives CDR1 MGHRA, CDR2 YSYEKL. CDR3 DNA: TGCGCCAGCAGCCAAGGCGGTGGCGGCGGGCAAGAGACCCAGTACTTC. This codes for CASSQGGGGGQETQYF.

This clonotype was recorded a few times. The chain employs TRBV20-1 and TRBJ2-7; 7 bases are shared with TRBD1. The CDR3 extends over 14 amino acids. CDR1 DFQATT and CDR2 SNEGSKA come from the germline V gene (reference sequence). The V segment lost 0 bases and the J segment 1 base; nucleotides outside the gene matches: 3. The CDR3 DNA follows: TGCAGTGCTAGAGATCTGACAGGGTCCTACGAGCAGTACTTC. This sequence encodes CSARDLTGSYEQYF.

This clonotype showed up many times. The V and J genes are TRBV7-9 and TRBJ2-5, with 9 bases fitting TRBD1. Germline-derived CDR1 and CDR2 are SEHNR and FQNEAQ (reference sequence). There are 15 residues in the CDR3. V trimming: 5 bases; J trimming: 1 base; junction bases outside the gene matches: 5. The DNA for the CDR3 is TGTGCCAGCAGCATGCCGGGACAGGGCCAAGAGACCCAGTACTTC. As protein: CASSMPGQGQETQYF.

This clonotype was seen repeatedly, ten times or more. The chain has TRBV2 and TRBJ2-5; D gene unclear. The CDR3 is made up of 12 amino acids. The ends were cut back, 2 bases at V and 0 bases at J, with 1 base in the middle. The V gene's germline CDR1 is SNHLY and CDR2 FYNNEI. Here the CDR3 DNA reads TGTGCCAGCAGTGAACACCAAGAGACCCAGTACTTC. The encoded protein is CASSEHQETQYF.

The CDR3 sequence is CACVRTGGYEQYF. CDR3 DNA: TGTGCCTGCGTCCGGACAGGGGGTTACGAGCAGTACTTC. The gene calls are TRBV30 and TRBJ2-7, with TRBD1 identical over 10 bases. Germline V CDR1 and CDR2: GTSNPN, SVGIG (reference sequence). V gave up 6 bases and J gave up 4 bases; unmatched junction bases: 6. The CDR3 has 13 residues.

This clonotype appeared many times. V gene TRBV12-3 or TRBV12-4 combines with J gene TRBJ1-5, with TRBD1 identical over 9 bases. Trimming took 6 bases from V and 1 from J; bases not matched to a gene: 4. CDR3 length equals 15 residues. CDR3 sequence: CASRPTGGSNQPQHF. The CDR3 coding sequence is TGTGCCAGCAGGCCGACAGGGGGAAGCAATCAGCCCCAGCATTTT.

This clonotype was picked up one time. J is TRBJ2-7 and V is TRBV19; D ambiguous. Trimming took off 0 bases at V and 4 bases at J, with 13 bases between the two ends. The germline gives CDR1 LNHDA, CDR2 SQIVND (reference sequence). This CDR3 is 15 amino acids long. CDR3 bases: TGTGCCAGTAGTATAGACTTACCAAGGTCTTACGAGCAGTACTTC. Translation gives CASSIDLPRSYEQYF.

The rearrangement links TRBV5-6 to TRBJ2-7, with 8 bases aligning to TRBD1. Germline V gene data show CDR1 as SGHDT and CDR2 as YYEEEE. CDR3 size: 13 residues. Trimming cost V 3 bases and J 8 bases; bases outside gene matches: 7. This CDR3 reads CASSSYDRGKQYF. CDR3 bases: TGTGCCAGCAGCTCCTACGACAGGGGTAAGCAGTACTTC. Combining the CDR3 with reference TRBV5-6 and TRBJ2-7 gives the whole variable domain DAGVTQSPTHLIKTRGQQVTLRCSPKSGHDTVSWYQQALGQGPQFIFQYYEEEERQRGNFPDRFSGHQFPNYSSELNVNALLLGDSALYLCASSSYDRGKQYFGPGTRLTVT.

This clonotype was found many times. This chain joins TRBV20-1 and TRBJ1-2, with D maybe TRBD1 (5 bases). The CDR3 extends over 16 amino acids. Trimming cost V 2 bases and J 3 bases, with 19 bases left between them. The germline CDR1 and CDR2 sequences are DFQATT and SNEGSKA (reference sequence). This CDR3 reads CSARLAGGETDYGYTF. In DNA form, the CDR3 reads TGCAGTGCTAGACTGGCTGGAGGGGAGACTGACTATGGCTACACCTTC.

This clonotype was picked up many times. The V and J genes are TRBV11-2 and TRBJ1-1; D gene ambiguous. The CDR3 runs to 11 residues. CDR1 SGHAT and CDR2 FQNNGV come from the germline V gene. V dropped 1 base and J dropped 8 bases, with 5 bases sitting between them. CDR3 DNA sequence: TGTGCCAGCAGCTTAGGCCGCGAAGCTTTCTTT. This sequence encodes CASSLGREAFF.

This clonotype was observed at least ten times. The chain couples TRBV6-5 to TRBJ2-7; 10 bases line up with TRBD2. The V and J ends lost 5 bases and 3 bases, in that order; junction bases with no gene match: 7. This CDR3 region has 15 residues. Germline-derived CDR1 and CDR2 are MNHEY and SVGAGI. CDR3 sequence (DNA): TGTGCCAGCAGTCATGGGCTAGCGGGAGACTACGAGCAGTACTTC. Protein: CASSHGLAGDYEQYF.